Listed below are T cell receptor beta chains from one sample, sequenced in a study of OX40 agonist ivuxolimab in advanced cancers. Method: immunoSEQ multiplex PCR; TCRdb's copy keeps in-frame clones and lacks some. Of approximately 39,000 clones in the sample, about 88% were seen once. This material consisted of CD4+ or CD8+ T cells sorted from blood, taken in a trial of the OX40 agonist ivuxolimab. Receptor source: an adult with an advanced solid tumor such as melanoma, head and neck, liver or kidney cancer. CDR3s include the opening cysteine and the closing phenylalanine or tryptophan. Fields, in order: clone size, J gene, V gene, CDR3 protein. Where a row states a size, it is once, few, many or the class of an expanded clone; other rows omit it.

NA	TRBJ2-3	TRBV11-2	CASSLGAGENTQYF
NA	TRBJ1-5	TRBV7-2	CASSLGGRTSRIVEPQHF
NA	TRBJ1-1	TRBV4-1	CASSPRSEAFF
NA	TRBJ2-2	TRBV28	CASSPPGRLTGELFF
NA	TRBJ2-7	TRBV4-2	CASSQDSDYYEQYF
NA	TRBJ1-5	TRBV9	CASNLKDGPTLTSNQPQHF
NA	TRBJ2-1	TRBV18	CASSPPPRGALNNEQFF
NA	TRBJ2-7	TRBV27	CASSTGEVHEQYF
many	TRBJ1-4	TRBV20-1	CSGSKWEKLFF
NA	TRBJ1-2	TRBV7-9	CASSPDRSDGYTF
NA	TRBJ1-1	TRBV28	CASSTLLAGLTEAFF
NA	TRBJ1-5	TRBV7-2	CASSLLASTAMDQPQHF
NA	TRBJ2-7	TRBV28	CASSLARTGVIYEQYF
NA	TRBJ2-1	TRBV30	CAWKDSFNEQFF
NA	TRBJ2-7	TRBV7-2	CASSPGALRGSYEQYF
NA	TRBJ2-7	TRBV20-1	CSASGSYEQYF
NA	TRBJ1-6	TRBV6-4	CASSETDLGDSPLHF
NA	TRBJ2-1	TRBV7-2	CASSLLNQGDEQFF
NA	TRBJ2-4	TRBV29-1	CSVDSGYRIGKAKNIQYF
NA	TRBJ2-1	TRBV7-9	CASSPTWEKQFF
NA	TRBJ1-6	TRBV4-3	CASSQWDPWDSPLGGLNSPLHF
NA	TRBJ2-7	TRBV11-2	CASSTPLRGYEQYF
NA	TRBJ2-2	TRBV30	CAWSPDWRELFF
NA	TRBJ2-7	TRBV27	CASSEPSSIRLHEQYF
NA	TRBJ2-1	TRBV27	CASSSPLHPSSYNEQFF
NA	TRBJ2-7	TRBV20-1	CSAIYLYEQYF
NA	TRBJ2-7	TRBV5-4	CASSLGGTPREPYEQYF
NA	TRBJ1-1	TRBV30	CAWSVSGVRFDTEAFF
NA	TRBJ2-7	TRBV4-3	CASSLGQGYSYEQYF
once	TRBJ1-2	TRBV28	CASSLPDLYRGNGYTF
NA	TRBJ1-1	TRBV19	CASSERRAFF
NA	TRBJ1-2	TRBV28	CASSTGIGYTF
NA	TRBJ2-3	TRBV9	CASTYLAGGSDTQYF
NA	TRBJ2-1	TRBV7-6	CASSLQPEAYNEQFF
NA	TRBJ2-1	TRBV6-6	CASSPSLEQFF
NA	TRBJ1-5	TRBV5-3	CARSRLKGRPNQPQHF
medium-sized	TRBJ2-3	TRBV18	CASSQPGTGEYTQYF
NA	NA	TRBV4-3	CASSQDIGSMGYEQYF
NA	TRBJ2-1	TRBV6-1	CASTQGTNSYNEQFF
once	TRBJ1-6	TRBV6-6	CASRNRDSYNSPLHF